What follows are 7 T cell receptor beta chains derived from one specimen sequenced in a study of blood T cells in healthy people across ages. It was with a sample-barcoded 5' primer and a J-beta primer mix that a second PCR of roughly 7 to 12 cycles was run. TCRdb passed the 5' RACE reads through MiXCR, listing each CDR3 protein once. The table lists hundreds of thousands of distinct CDR3 sequences, about 25% of them singletons. This same sample was also part of a study on T cells of mothers and their children.

Sequencing was carried out using blood. Receptors were obtained from a boy aged 10-17 years in good health.

V and J are TRBV7-2 and TRBJ1-2; 7 nucleotides line up with TRBD1. J gave up 6 bases and V 1 base, and 8 bases lay outside the gene matches. Germline V gene data show CDR1 as SGHTA and CDR2 as FQGNSA. The CDR3 runs to 15 residues. The CDR3 is CASSLEARGRHGYTF. In DNA form, the CDR3 reads TGTGCCAGCAGCTTAGAAGCCAGGGGGAGACATGGCTACACCTTC.

Here the CDR3 reads CAISDSRTSGSYNEQFF. CDR3 in DNA: TGTGCCATCAGTGACTCCCGGACTAGCGGCTCCTACAATGAGCAGTTCTTC. V is TRBV10-3 and J is TRBJ2-1; the match to TRBD2 covers 10 bases. CDR1 is ENHRY and CDR2 is SYGVKD in the germline V gene. There are 17 residues in the CDR3. Losses at the gene ends were 3 bases for V and 0 bases for J; bases not matched to a gene: 5.

The chain has TRBV4-3 and TRBJ2-5, with D maybe TRBD2 (5 bases). With the DNA end fitting TRBJ2-1 better, the J assignment may be wrong. CDR3 size: 14 residues. Germline CDR1 and CDR2: LGHNA and YSLEER. CDR3 protein: CASSQAGGPVEQFF. The DNA of the CDR3 is TGCGCCAGCAGCCAGGCGGGTGGACCGGTTGAGCAGTTCTTC.

This clonotype was recorded many times. The chain is built from TRBV25-1 and TRBJ2-5; a possible D gene is TRBD1 (8 bases). Trimming stripped 6 bases from V and 2 bases from J, with 19 bases between. CDR1 and CDR2 (germline): MGHDK, SYGVNS. CDR3 length equals 16 residues. DNA for the CDR3: TGTGCCAGCAGAGCATTACAGGGGGGGAGACAAGAGACCCAGTACTTC. It codes for CASRALQGGRQETQYF.

This clonotype was counted once. The rearrangement links TRBV7-2 to TRBJ2-4, with unresolved D. Germline V gene lookup returns CDR1 SGHTA and CDR2 FQGNSA. The CDR3 covers 12 residues. V lost 2 bases to trimming and J lost 6 bases, with 5 bases between them. The CDR3 coding sequence is TGTGCCAGCAGCTTATTCAGAAACATTCAGTACTTC. Translated, it gives CASSLFRNIQYF.

This clonotype was detected only a few times. The chain carries TRBV24-1 and TRBJ2-1; perhaps TRBD1 as D (5 bases). Trimming took 2 bases from V and 0 from J, leaving 13 bases between them. CDR1 KGHDR and CDR2 SFDVKD come from the germline V gene. This CDR3 has 17 residues. The CDR3 sequence: CATSDSYRSRSYNEQFF. The CDR3 DNA sequence: TGTGCCACCAGTGATTCGTACAGGTCCCGCTCCTACAATGAGCAGTTCTTC.

This chain connects TRBV2 to TRBJ2-2; no reliable D call. The germline gives CDR1 SNHLY, CDR2 FYNNEI. The CDR3 totals 15 residues. V lost 5 bases, J lost 4 bases, and 14 bases lay in between. CDR3 in amino acids: CASSRPRTGTGELFF. CDR3 bases: TGTGCCAGCAGTCGCCCACGTACGGGCACCGGGGAGCTGTTTTTT.